This TCR beta chain comes out of a study of read filtering for tumor transcriptome and immune sequencing (dated by TCRdb to about 2020). Background for the entire study: The cohort was composed of 16 to 20 male and approximately 15 female patients, with a mean age of approximately 70 years and an age range of roughly 45 to 85. By revised international staging, fewer than ten patients were R-ISS I, 15 to 20 were R-ISS II and over five were R-ISS III. After DNase treatment, whole-transcriptome libraries were prepared using the TruSeq RNA Access Library Prep Kit. TCR-region mapped reads per sample ranged from about 3.5 to 11 million with IR-seq versus only about 85 to 1,300 with RNA-seq. Using the same bone marrow samples, the study ran both targeted immune repertoire sequencing and bulk whole-transcriptome sequencing and then compared the TCR repertoires from each method. One of the main goals was to work out a read-filtering strategy for immune repertoire data, in particular whether clonotypes backed by only a single read should be removed.

Study-level results and caveats: The sorted CD138-negative fraction was composed of a mixed bone marrow immune population rather than of purified T cells. The correlation between IR-seq and RNA-seq shared clonotype proportions rose when single-read clonotypes were removed. Single-read clonotypes made up 80% to 85% of clonotypes but about 3.3% of total reads in IR-seq, and 70% to 75% of clonotypes and roughly 48% of reads in RNA-seq. Compared with RNA-seq, IR-seq captured clonotypes at much greater depth and more reliably, and a smaller IR-seq throughput was enough to identify most of the shared clonotypes.

CDR3 length: 10 amino acids, cysteine to phenylalanine. The only DNA kept is the CDR3, 30 bases in frame from the first base. Via the germline V gene (reference sequence), CDR1 is DFQATT and CDR2 SNEGSKA. TCR libraries were constructed from 400 to 500 ng RNA using the Immunoverse kit, and molecular barcoded adaptors covering alpha/delta and beta/gamma chains were employed. TCR library preparation used the same RNA that was used for transcriptome sequencing. Sequencing of the TCR libraries was done on an Illumina HiSeq 4000 with 2 x 150 cycles. From the authors' description of their analysis: TCR reads were aligned to human V, D, J and C references and assembled into CDR3 clonotypes with MiXCR, including quality filtering and error correction. The tcR package in R was used to analyze clonotype counts and gene usage diversity. Raw mapping reads were checked after the RNA-seq reads had been mapped by STAR aligner version 2.5.3a onto the human GRCh37 genome. To test the effect of sequencing depth on detected clonotypes, IR-seq fastq files were randomly downsampled using Seqtk 1.3. TCRdb reprocessing: public reads trimmed at Q25 with fastp, clones called with MiXCR, in-frame beta chains kept. Each record represents a unique CDR3 protein, reported with the most common genes and DNA among its rows. The V and J calls were not made by the authors but by TCRdb's processing. The sample records about 60,000 distinct CDR3 sequences, about 14% of which are singletons. Over 40% of the sample rests with the top ten.

Bone marrow was sampled from every patient at the time of active disease. Bone marrow mononuclear cells were isolated by Ficoll-Hypaque density gradient centrifugation. Myeloma plasma cells were removed and CD138-negative cells were obtained by negative selection following labeling with CD138 magnetic microbeads on a MACS separator. Flow cytometry on an Attune NxT with CD138 antibodies was used to check the purity of the isolated cells. Total RNA was extracted using TRIzol reagent and was quantified on a NanoDrop spectrophotometer. For each patient, paired RNA-seq and IR-seq were run on the CD138-negative bone marrow sample from that patient. Only a few counts were recorded for this clonotype. Its antigen is not yet known. A read error may explain this, as a much larger clone is one base away.

This clonotype was sampled from a donor at least 40 years old with multiple myeloma. The chain is made from TRBV20-1 and TRBJ2-1; the D gene is not confidently resolved. The sequencing sample was made of a population of CD138-negative cells sorted from bone marrow. The cell subset or site label here, explained by the study, means: bone marrow mononuclear cells depleted of CD138+ plasma/myeloma cells by negative magnetic selection. The CDR3 here reads CSASLNVQFF. The DNA sequence is TGCAGTGCTAGCCTAAATGTGCAGTTCTTC.